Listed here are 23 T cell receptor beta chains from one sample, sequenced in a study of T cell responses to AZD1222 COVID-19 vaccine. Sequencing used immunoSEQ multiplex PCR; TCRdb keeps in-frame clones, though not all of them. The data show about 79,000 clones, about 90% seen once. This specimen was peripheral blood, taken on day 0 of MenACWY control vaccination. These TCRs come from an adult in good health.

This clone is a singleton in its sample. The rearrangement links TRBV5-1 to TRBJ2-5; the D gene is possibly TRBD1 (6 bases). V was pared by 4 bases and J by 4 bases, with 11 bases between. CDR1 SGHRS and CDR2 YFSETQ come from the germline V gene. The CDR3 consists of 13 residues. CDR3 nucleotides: TGCGCCAGCAGCGTACAGGGACGAGAGACCCAGTACTTC. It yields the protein CASSVQGRETQYF.

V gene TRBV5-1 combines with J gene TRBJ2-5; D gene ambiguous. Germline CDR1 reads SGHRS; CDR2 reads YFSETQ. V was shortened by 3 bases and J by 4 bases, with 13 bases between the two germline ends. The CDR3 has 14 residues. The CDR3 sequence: CASSSGMGRETQYF. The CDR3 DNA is TGCGCCAGCAGCTCAGGCATGGGCCGAGAGACCCAGTACTTC. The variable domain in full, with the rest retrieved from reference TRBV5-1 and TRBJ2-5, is KAGVTQTPRYLIKTRGQQVTLSCSPISGHRSVSWYQQTPGQGLQFLFEYFSETQRNKGNFPGRFSGRQFSNSRSEMNVSTLELGDSALYLCASSSGMGRETQYFGPGTRLLVL.

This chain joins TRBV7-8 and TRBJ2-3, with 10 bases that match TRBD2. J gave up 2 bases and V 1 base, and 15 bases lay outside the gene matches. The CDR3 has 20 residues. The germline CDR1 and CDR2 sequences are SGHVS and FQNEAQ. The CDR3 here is CASSLDASGSFGRHTDTQYF. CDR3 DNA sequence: TGTGCCAGCAGCTTAGATGCTAGCGGGAGTTTTGGGCGCCACACAGATACGCAGTATTTT.

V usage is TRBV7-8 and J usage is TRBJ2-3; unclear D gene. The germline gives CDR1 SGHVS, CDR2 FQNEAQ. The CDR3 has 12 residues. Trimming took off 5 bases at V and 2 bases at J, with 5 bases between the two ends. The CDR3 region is CASSTITDTQYF. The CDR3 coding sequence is TGTGCCAGCAGCACCATCACAGATACGCAGTATTTT.

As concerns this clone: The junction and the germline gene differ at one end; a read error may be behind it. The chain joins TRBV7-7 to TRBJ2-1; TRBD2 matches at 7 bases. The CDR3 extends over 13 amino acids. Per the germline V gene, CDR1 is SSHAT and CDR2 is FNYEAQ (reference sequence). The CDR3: CASSSIAGNEQFF. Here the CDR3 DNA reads TGTGCTAGCAGCTCGATAGCGGGCAATGAGCAGTTCTTC.

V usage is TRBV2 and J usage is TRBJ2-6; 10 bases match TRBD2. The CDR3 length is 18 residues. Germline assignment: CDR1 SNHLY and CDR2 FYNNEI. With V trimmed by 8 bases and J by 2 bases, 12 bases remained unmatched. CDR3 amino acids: CASCFLAGVITGANVLTF. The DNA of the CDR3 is TGTGCCAGCTGTTTTCTAGCGGGAGTAATAACTGGGGCCAACGTCCTGACTTTC.

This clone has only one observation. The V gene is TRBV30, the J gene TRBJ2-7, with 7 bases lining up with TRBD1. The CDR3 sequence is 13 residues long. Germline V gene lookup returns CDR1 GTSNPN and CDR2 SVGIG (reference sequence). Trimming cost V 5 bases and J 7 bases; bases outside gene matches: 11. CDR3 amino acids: CAWEGQSLKEQYF. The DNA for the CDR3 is TGTGCCTGGGAGGGACAGTCCTTAAAGGAGCAGTACTTC. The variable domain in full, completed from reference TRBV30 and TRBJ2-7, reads SQTIHQWPATLVQPVGSPLSLECTVEGTSNPNLYWYRQAAGRGLQLLFYSVGIGQISSEVPQNLSASRPQDRQFILSSKKLLLSDSGFYLCAWEGQSLKEQYFGPGTRLTVT.

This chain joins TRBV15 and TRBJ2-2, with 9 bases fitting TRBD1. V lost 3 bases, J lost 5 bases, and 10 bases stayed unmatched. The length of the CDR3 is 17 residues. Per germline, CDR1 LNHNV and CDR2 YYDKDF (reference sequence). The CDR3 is CATSSPGTGFRTGELFF. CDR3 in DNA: TGTGCCACCAGCAGTCCCGGGACAGGGTTTAGAACCGGGGAGCTGTTTTTT.

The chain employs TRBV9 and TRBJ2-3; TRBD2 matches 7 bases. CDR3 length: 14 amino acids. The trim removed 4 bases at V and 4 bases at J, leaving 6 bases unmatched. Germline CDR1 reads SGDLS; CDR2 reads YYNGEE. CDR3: CASSLTAGPDTQYF. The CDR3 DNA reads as TGTGCCAGCAGCCTGACAGCGGGGCCAGATACGCAGTATTTT.

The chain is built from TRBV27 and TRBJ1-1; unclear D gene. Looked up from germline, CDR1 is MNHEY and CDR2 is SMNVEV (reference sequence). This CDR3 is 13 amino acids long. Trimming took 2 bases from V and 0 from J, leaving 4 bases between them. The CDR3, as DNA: TGTGCCAGCAGTTTAACTATGAACACTGAAGCTTTCTTT. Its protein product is CASSLTMNTEAFF.

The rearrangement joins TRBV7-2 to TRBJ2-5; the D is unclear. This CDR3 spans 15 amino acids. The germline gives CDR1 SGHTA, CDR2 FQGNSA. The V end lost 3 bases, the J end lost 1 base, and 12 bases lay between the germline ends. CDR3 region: CASSFVVRTQETQYF. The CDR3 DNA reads TGTGCCAGCAGCTTTGTCGTACGGACCCAAGAGACCCAGTACTTC.

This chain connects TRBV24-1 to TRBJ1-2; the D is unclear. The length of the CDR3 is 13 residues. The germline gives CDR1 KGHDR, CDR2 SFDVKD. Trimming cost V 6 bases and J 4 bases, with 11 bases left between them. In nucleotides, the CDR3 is TGTGCCACCAGTACGGGAATCGGCTATGGCTACACCTTC. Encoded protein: CATSTGIGYGYTF.

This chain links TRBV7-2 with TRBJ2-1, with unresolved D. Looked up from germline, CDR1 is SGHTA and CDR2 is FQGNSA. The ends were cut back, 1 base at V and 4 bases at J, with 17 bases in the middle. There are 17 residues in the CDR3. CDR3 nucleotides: TGTGCCAGCAGCTTAGTCGGCGGACGAATAATATACAATGAGCAGTTCTTC. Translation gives CASSLVGGRIIYNEQFF.

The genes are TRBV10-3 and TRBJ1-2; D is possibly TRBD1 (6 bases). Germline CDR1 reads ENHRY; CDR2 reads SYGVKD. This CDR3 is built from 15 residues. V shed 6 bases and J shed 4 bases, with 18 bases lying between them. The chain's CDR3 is CAIRPATGDIYGYTF. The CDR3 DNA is TGTGCCATCAGACCCGCGACAGGAGACATCTATGGCTACACCTTC.

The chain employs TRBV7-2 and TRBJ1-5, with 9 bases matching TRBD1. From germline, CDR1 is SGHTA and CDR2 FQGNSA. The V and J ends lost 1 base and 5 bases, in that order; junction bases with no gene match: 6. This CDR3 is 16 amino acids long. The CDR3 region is CASSLVKGQGDQPQHF. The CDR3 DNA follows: TGTGCCAGCAGCTTAGTTAAGGGACAGGGCGATCAGCCCCAGCATTTT.

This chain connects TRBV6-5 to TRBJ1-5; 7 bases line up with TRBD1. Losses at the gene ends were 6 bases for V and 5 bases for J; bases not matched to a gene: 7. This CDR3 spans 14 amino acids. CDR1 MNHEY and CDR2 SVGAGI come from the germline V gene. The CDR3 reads CASRPRQGYQPQHF. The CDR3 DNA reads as TGTGCCAGCAGACCCCGACAGGGCTATCAGCCCCAGCATTTT.

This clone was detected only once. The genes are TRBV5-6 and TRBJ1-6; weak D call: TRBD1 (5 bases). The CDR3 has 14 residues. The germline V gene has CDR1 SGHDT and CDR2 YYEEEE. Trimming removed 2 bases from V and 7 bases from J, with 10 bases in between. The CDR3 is CASSFGQANSPLHF. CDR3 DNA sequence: TGTGCCAGCAGCTTCGGACAAGCCAATTCACCCCTCCACTTT. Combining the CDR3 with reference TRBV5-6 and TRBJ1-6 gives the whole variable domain DAGVTQSPTHLIKTRGQQVTLRCSPKSGHDTVSWYQQALGQGPQFIFQYYEEEERQRGNFPDRFSGHQFPNYSSELNVNALLLGDSALYLCASSFGQANSPLHFGNGTRLTVT.

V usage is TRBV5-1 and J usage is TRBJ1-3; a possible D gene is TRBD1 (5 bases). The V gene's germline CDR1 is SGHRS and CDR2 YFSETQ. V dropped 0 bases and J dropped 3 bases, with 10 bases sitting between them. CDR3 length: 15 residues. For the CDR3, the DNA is TGCGCCAGCAGCTTGGGTTGGGGCTTTGGAAACACCATATATTTT. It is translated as CASSLGWGFGNTIYF.

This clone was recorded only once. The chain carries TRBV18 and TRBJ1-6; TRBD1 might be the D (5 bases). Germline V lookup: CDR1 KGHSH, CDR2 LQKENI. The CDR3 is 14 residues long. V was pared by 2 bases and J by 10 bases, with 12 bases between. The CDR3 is CASSPGTVGSPLHF. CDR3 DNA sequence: TGTGCCAGCTCACCAGGGACGGTTGGGTCACCCCTCCACTTT.

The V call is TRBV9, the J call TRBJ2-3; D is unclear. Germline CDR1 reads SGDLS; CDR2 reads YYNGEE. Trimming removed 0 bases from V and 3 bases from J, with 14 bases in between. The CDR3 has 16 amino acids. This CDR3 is CASSVGPGWITDTQYF. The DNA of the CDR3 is TGTGCCAGCAGCGTAGGTCCCGGATGGATAACAGATACGCAGTATTTT.

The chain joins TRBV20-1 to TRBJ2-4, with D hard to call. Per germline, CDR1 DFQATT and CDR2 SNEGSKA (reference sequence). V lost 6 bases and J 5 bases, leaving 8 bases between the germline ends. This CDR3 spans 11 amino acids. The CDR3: CSASIQNIQYF. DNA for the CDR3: TGCAGTGCAAGTATCCAAAACATTCAGTACTTC.

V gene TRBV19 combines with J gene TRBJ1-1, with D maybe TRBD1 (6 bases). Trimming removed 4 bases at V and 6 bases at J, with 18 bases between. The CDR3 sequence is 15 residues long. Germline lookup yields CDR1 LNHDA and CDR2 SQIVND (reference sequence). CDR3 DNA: TGTGCCAGTAGTAACCAGGGGCTGGGTTCGGCTGAAGCTTTCTTT. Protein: CASSNQGLGSAEAFF.

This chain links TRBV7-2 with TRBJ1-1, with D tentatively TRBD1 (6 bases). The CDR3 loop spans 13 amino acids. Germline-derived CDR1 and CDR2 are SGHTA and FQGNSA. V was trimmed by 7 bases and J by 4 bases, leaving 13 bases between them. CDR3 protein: CASTPGGLTEAFF. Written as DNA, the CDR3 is TGTGCCAGCACCCCCGGGGGGCTCACTGAAGCTTTCTTT.